A single sample is the source of the 4 T cell receptor beta chains below, sequenced in a study of response to subunit inactivated influenza vaccine. MiXCR was run by TCRdb on the RT-PCR reads, yielding one entry per CDR3 protein. The sample holds approximately 490,000 distinct CDR3 sequences, more than 7% seen once. Here the sequenced sample was PBMCs from blood, taken about 24 months after vaccination. The origin of the receptors is a man aged 50 to 69 who received an inactivated influenza vaccine.

The V and J genes are TRBV2 and TRBJ2-3; TRBD1 aligns across 7 bases. The CDR3 runs 15 residues. Germline lookup yields CDR1 SNHLY and CDR2 FYNNEI. V shed 8 bases, J shed 3 bases, and the junction held 11 bases outside the gene matches. The CDR3 region has the DNA TGTGCCAGCGGGGCCGGAACAGGGGTTACAGATACGCAGTATTTT. Its protein product is CASGAGTGVTDTQYF.

V is TRBV20-1 and J is TRBJ2-4, with 9 bases identical to TRBD2. This CDR3 contains 18 residues. J was trimmed by 1 base and V by 3 bases; bases with no gene match: 13. CDR1 is DFQATT, CDR2 SNEGSKA, per germline (reference sequence). In DNA, the CDR3 is TGCAGTGCTAGGGGCACTGGCGGGAGGGTTCGGGCCAAAAACATTCAGTACTTC. This encodes CSARGTGGRVRAKNIQYF.

The rearrangement links TRBV28 to TRBJ2-1, with 9 bases identical to TRBD1. V shed 5 bases and J 8 bases; nucleotides not matched to a gene: 13. The CDR3 has 16 residues. The germline CDR1 and CDR2 sequences are MDHEN and SYDVKM. CDR3 bases: TGTGCCAGCAGTCCAAACAGGGGGCGCAAGCGGGATGAGCAGTTCTTC. Its protein is CASSPNRGRKRDEQFF.

This rearrangement joins TRBV4-3 to TRBJ1-5, with a weak D call TRBD1 (6 bases). Germline V gene lookup returns CDR1 LGHNA and CDR2 YSLEER. The CDR3 loop spans 15 amino acids. The V and J ends lost 5 bases and 4 bases respectively, with 15 bases between them. This CDR3 reads CASSLWATGNQPQHF. CDR3 sequence (DNA): TGCGCCAGCAGCTTATGGGCTACAGGGAATCAGCCCCAGCATTTT.